The entry below describes one T cell receptor (beta chain). Its antigen has not been determined. To determine HCMV serostatus, a commercial ELISA kit was used to detect HCMV-specific IgG in serum. Ficoll density gradient centrifugation was used to isolate peripheral blood mononuclear cells from blood. The data derive from a study of T cells expressing NK-cell markers (dated by TCRdb to the early 2020s). Context from the whole study: TCR beta-chain repertoires were profiled in sorted CD3+CD56+NKG2C+, CD3+CD56+NKG2C- and CD3+CD56-NKG2C+ T-cell subsets from fewer than 10 donors. Libraries were sequenced as 2 x 150 bp reads on Illumina HiSeq 2000/2500, MiSeq or NextSeq. Of the eight sequenced donors, seven were found to be HCMV-seropositive and one was found to be HCMV-seronegative. All eight donors whose samples were sequenced were randomly selected healthy volunteers, three of them men and five women. General findings and caveats noted by the study authors: Those dominant clonotypes were again the most abundant among CD3+CD56-NKG2C+ cells in a handful of donors, at roughly 25-65%. In six or seven donors, the dominant CD3+CD56+NKG2C+ clonotypes ranked among the top 10 CD8+ clonotypes, making up 1.0-7.0% of CD8+ T cells. Whether the expanded NKG2C-expressing T cell clones were specific for HCMV antigens was left unclear.

CDR1 and CDR2 are read off the germline V gene as MNHEY and SVGAGI. The CDR3 has 13 amino acids, counting the end cysteine and phenylalanine. There is no recorded DNA. For sequencing, an Illumina HiSeq 2000 was employed. TCR beta cDNA libraries were prepared using 5'RACE template switching, which introduced a universal primer site and unique molecular identifiers. cDNA synthesis was primed from the TCR beta constant segment and was followed by two successive PCR amplification steps. As for the authors' bioinformatics: MIGEC was used to demultiplex reads and group the reads by UMI, and MiTCR was used to assemble and quantify clonotypes. Only TCR cDNA sequences supported by at least two reads were kept to exclude erroneous sequences. Downstream repertoire analysis used the tcR package, and clonotypes were matched across fractions by CDR3 nucleotide sequence plus V segment. Antigen specificity was annotated against VDJdb with VDJmatch, allowing one amino acid substitution in CDR3. TCRdb reprocessed the reads and assigns one entry to each CDR3 protein sequence, leaving out DNA. These V and J calls rely on TCRdb rather than the paper's analysis. This sample's table carries some 340,000 distinct CDR3 sequences. The top ten constitute around 5% of the sample.

The clonotype was recovered from a man between 18 and 69 years old in good health. The specimen was blood T cells: a sorted CD56 or NKG2C T cell subset, CD4+ or CD8+ T cells, or bulk PBMC T cells (not recorded which). The chain couples TRBV6-5 to TRBJ2-5; TCRdb outputs TRBD2, but without DNA this stays unchecked. CDR3 loop: CASSNLLGETQYF.